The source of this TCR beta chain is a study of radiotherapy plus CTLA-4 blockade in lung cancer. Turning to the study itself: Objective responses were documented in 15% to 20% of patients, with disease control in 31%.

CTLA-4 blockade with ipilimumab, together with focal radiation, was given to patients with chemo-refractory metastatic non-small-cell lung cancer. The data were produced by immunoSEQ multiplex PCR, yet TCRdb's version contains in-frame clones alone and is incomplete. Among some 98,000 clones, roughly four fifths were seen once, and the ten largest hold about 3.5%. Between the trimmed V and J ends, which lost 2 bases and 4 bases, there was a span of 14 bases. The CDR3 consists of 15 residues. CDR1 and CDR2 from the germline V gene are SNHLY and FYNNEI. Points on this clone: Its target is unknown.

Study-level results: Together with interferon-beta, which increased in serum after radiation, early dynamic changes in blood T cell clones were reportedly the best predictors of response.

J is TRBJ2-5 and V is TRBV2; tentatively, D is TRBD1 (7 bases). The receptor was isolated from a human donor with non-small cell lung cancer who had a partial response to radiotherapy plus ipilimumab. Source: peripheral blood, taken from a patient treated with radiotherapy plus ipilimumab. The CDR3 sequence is CASSELYRGGETQYF. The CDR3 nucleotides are TGTGCCAGCAGTGAACTGTACAGGGGAGGAGAGACCCAGTACTTC.